These 6 T cell receptor beta chains originate from one sample sequenced in a study of pediatric ulcerative colitis. Sequencing used immunoSEQ multiplex PCR; TCRdb keeps in-frame clones, though not all of them. The top ten hold under 6.5% of the sample, which has about 64,000 clones, 77% seen once. The sequenced sample consisted of blood. The receptors were gathered from a boy younger than 18 with moderate ulcerative colitis.

This chain's CDR3 is CASNLPGLAGGSYNEQFF. CDR3 nucleotide sequence: TGTGCCAGCAACCTCCCGGGACTAGCGGGGGGCTCCTACAATGAGCAGTTCTTC. This sequence joins TRBV2 and TRBJ2-1; 15 nucleotides align to TRBD2. V shed 7 bases, J shed 0 bases, and the junction held 7 bases outside the gene matches. The CDR3 has 18 residues. Germline CDR1 SNHLY, CDR2 FYNNEI.

The chain employs TRBV6-5 and TRBJ1-1; tentative D call: TRBD1 (5 bases). Looked up from germline, CDR1 is MNHEY and CDR2 is SVGAGI. Trimming shortened V by 5 bases and J by 1 base, and 14 bases separated the two germline ends. The CDR3 length is 15 residues. CDR3 amino acids: CASSISGTANTEAFF. Here the CDR3 DNA reads TGTGCCAGCAGTATTTCCGGGACGGCGAACACTGAAGCTTTCTTT.

The V and J genes are TRBV2 and TRBJ1-1; a weak D match, TRBD1 (5 bases). Per the germline V gene, CDR1 is SNHLY and CDR2 is FYNNEI. The CDR3 runs to 13 residues. The ends were cut back, 5 bases at V and 5 bases at J, with 12 bases in the middle. CDR3 DNA sequence: TGTGCCAGCAGTTCGGAGGGGAGAACTGAAGCTTTCTTT. Amino acid sequence: CASSSEGRTEAFF.

In this sample, this clone turned up a few times. V is TRBV29-1 and J is TRBJ1-1; D unresolved. Germline CDR1 and CDR2: SQVTM and ANQGSEA. The V and J ends lost 4 bases and 1 base respectively, with 7 bases between them. The CDR3 totals 12 residues. The CDR3 protein is CSVVRTNTEAFF. The CDR3 DNA reads TGCAGCGTTGTCAGGACGAACACTGAAGCTTTCTTT.

J is TRBJ1-4 and V is TRBV27, with a tentative D call TRBD1 (6 bases). The CDR3 totals 11 residues. V was cut by 5 bases and J by 10 bases, with 8 bases left in between. CDR1 is MNHEY and CDR2 is SMNVEV in the germline V gene (reference sequence). The DNA for the CDR3 is TGTGCCAGCAGTCTAGGGGGAAAACTGTTTTTT. It is translated as CASSLGGKLFF.

This clone was detected a few times. V and J are TRBV5-4 and TRBJ2-2; D may be TRBD2 (6 bases). CDR1 and CDR2 (germline): SGHNT, YYREEE (reference sequence). This CDR3 is built from 17 residues. The V end lost 4 bases, the J end lost 5 bases, and 21 bases lay between the germline ends. The DNA for the CDR3 is TGTGCCAGCAGCCCCTACCTCGGCGGAGGAGGGACCGGGGAGCTGTTTTTT. Translation: CASSPYLGGGGTGELFF.